The 10 T cell receptor beta chains presented below share a single source sample, sequenced in a study of cytomegalovirus exposure and HLA in healthy donors. The PCR contained 60 Vbeta and 13 Jbeta primers. The table came from immunoSEQ multiplex PCR; TCRdb's copy has only in-frame clones and leaves some out. The sample carries roughly 230,000 clones, 70% to 90% recorded once. The material sequenced was PBMCs. Source of these receptors: a girl aged 2 to 9 in good health and CMV-seronegative.

This chain connects TRBV7-9 to TRBJ1-4; D remains unclear. Germline lookup yields CDR1 SEHNR and CDR2 FQNEAQ (reference sequence). Trimming took off 1 base at V and 5 bases at J, with 8 bases between the two ends. The CDR3 has 14 residues. CDR3 nucleotide sequence: TGTGCCAGCAGCTTAGGTTACGGGAATGAAAAACTGTTTTTT. It specifies CASSLGYGNEKLFF.

V gene TRBV15 combines with J gene TRBJ1-2, with TRBD1 matching 11 bases. The J segment lost 2 bases and the V segment lost 5 bases, leaving 4 bases of the junction unmatched. CDR1 is LNHNV, CDR2 YYDKDF, per germline (reference sequence). The CDR3 consists of 15 residues. Here the CDR3 reads CATSGGDRGNYGYTF. The CDR3 DNA sequence: TGTGCCACCAGCGGAGGGGACAGGGGGAACTATGGCTACACCTTC. Full variable domain (remainder filled in from reference TRBV15 and TRBJ1-2): DAMVIQNPRYQVTQFGKPVTLSCSQTLNHNVMYWYQQKSSQAPKLLFHYYDKDFNNEADTPDNFQSRRPNTSFCFLDIRSPGLGDTAMYLCATSGGDRGNYGYTFGSGTRLTVV.

V gene TRBV25-1 combines with J gene TRBJ1-2; 7 positions agree with TRBD1. Germline CDR1 MGHDK, CDR2 SYGVNS. The V gene end was trimmed by 4 bases and the J gene end by 6 bases; junction bases not matched to a gene: 5. The CDR3 totals 13 residues. CDR3 residues: CASSVLQGNGYTF. The DNA of the CDR3 is TGTGCCAGCAGTGTTCTACAGGGGAATGGCTACACCTTC.

CDR3 in DNA: TGTGCCAGCAGTTACGGTCAGGGGTTTTGGAATGAGCAGTTCTTC. This encodes CASSYGQGFWNEQFF. The chain recombines TRBV6-5 with TRBJ2-1; maybe TRBD1 (6 bases). Germline CDR1 MNHEY, CDR2 SVGAGI. Deletions cut 2 bases from V and 7 bases from J, with 15 bases between. CDR3 length: 15 amino acids.

The chain links TRBV7-6 to TRBJ2-7, with D possibly being TRBD2 (6 bases). The CDR3 is 15 residues long. CDR1 and CDR2 from the germline V gene are SGHVS and FNYEAQ. V lost 0 bases to trimming and J lost 1 base, with 10 bases between them. The CDR3 coding sequence is TGTGCCAGCAGCTTAGCCCTGGGGGGATCCTACGAGCAGTACTTC. Protein: CASSLALGGSYEQYF.

The genes are TRBV2 and TRBJ2-1, with 11 bases fitting TRBD2. Trimming removed 6 bases from V and 10 bases from J; junction bases left unmatched: 11. The CDR3 consists of 15 residues. Germline V gives CDR1 SNHLY, CDR2 FYNNEI. The CDR3 nucleotides are TGTGCCAGCAGGGCCGGGCTAGCGGGAGGAGGGGAGCAGTTCTTC. Its translation: CASRAGLAGGGEQFF.

J is TRBJ2-5 and V is TRBV5-6, with D perhaps matching TRBD1 (5 bases). The CDR3 has 19 amino acids. Germline V gene lookup returns CDR1 SGHDT and CDR2 YYEEEE. The V end was cut by 0 bases, the J end by 4 bases, with 25 bases between. CDR3 bases: TGTGCCAGCAGCTTGGCCTCAGGGAAGGGATTTTTCAGGCGAGAGACCCAGTACTTC. As protein: CASSLASGKGFFRRETQYF.

The rearrangement joins TRBV27 to TRBJ1-5; 11 bases are a match to TRBD1. The junction had 9 bases not matched to a gene; V was cut back by 5 bases and J by 3 bases. In germline, CDR1 is MNHEY, CDR2 SMNVEV (reference sequence). The CDR3 is 17 amino acids. CDR3 loop: CASSPLGTGGANQPQHF. In DNA, the CDR3 is TGTGCCAGCAGTCCCCTTGGGACAGGGGGTGCCAATCAGCCCCAGCATTTT.

The chain recombines TRBV9 with TRBJ1-2; no clear D gene. The V end was cut by 7 bases, the J end by 8 bases, with 9 bases between. There are 10 residues in the CDR3. Per the germline V gene, CDR1 is SGDLS and CDR2 is YYNGEE. The DNA of the CDR3 is TGTGCCAGCGAACCCCAGGGCTACACCTTC. Translating it yields CASEPQGYTF.

This sequence joins TRBV9 and TRBJ2-5, with TRBD2 matching 10 bases. Germline values: CDR1 SGDLS, CDR2 YYNGEE. With 0 bases clipped from V and 4 bases from J, the junction kept 9 bases outside the gene matches. The CDR3 is 17 residues long. CDR3 nucleotide sequence: TGTGCCAGCAGCGTAGGGTGGAGCGGGGGGGCCCGAGAGACCCAGTACTTC. This translates into CASSVGWSGGARETQYF.